The present entry profiles one T cell receptor (beta chain) with its context. This clonotype was recorded many times. Its antigen is currently not known. No per-base quality is available; no much larger clone lies one base away. CDR1 SGHTA and CDR2 FQGNSA are derived from the germline V gene. At the junction V is shortened by 3 bases and J by 8 bases, with 10 bases in between. Inclusive of the bounding cysteine and phenylalanine, the CDR3 is 12 residues long. CDR3 DNA only is kept here, 36 bases in frame from base 1. The data originate from a study of molecular identifiers for immune sequencing clone quantification (dated by TCRdb to between 2018 and 2020). As for the study more broadly: In a replicate experiment, RNA from about 21,000 or 97,000 naive CD8 T cells was split into five aliquots, four of which were sequenced. This methods study benchmarked molecular-identifier clustering-based TCR repertoire sequencing (MIDCIRS) and TCR RNA copy counting, using CD8 T cells to do so. General conclusions and limits of the study: Modeling gave around 3.3 recovered TCR RNA copies per cell versus about 10 by digital PCR, implying approximately 32% capture efficiency. The sizes of highly expanded clones could end up underestimated when identical TCR molecules share a barcode. Without barcode sub-clustering, chimeric consensus sequences inflated TCR diversity; chimeras reached as high as 47%. The naive libraries included spiked-in Jurkat TCR RNA (roughly nine copies' worth), and this Jurkat TCR RNA is not part of the donor repertoire. Clones above 20 RNA copies held over 99% of molecules in CMV-specific effector cells but under 1% in naive cells. A single cell's worth of spiked-in Jurkat TCR RNA was reported detectable even among under 1.1 million naive CD8 T cells.

Receptor amplification or capture employed PCR. Sequencing relied on an Illumina HiSeq 4000. Bulk TCR libraries were prepared as previously described, using TCR primers listed in Table S5. The Qiagen AllPrep DNA/RNA kit was used to purify total RNA. Reads from multiple sequencing runs of the same library were pooled before analysis. Per the source publication's procedure: Reads were retained only if the reads had an exact TCR constant sequence, and the retained reads were trimmed to 150 nt and grouped according to their 12-nt molecular barcodes. Reads inside each barcode group were sub-clustered using a 15% Levenshtein threshold, and a quality-weighted consensus sequence was constructed for each RNA molecule. Non-functional sequences were discarded, and so were lower-count sequences lying one edit away from another sequence. On the basis of fitting two negative binomial distributions, barcode sub-clusters with fewer than 20% of the maximum read count were discarded. In TCRdb, the public reads were trimmed at Q25 with fastp and aligned with MiXCR, with productive beta chains retained. Each entry is one CDR3 protein sequence, shown with its most common DNA and genes. The V and J calls and clone size are TCRdb's, not the authors'. For this sample there are 550,000 to 750,000 distinct CDR3 sequences; about 20% appear just once. 0.85% of the sample is held by the ten biggest clonotypes.

Libraries of naive CD8 T cells were generated from roughly 20,000 to 1,000,000 sorted cells, with 10%, 30% or 50% of the purified RNA used. Naive CD8 T cells were FACS-sorted as CD8+CD4-CCR7+CD45RA+ on a BD FACSAria II into RLT Plus buffer. Detection sensitivity was tested by spiking Jurkat RNA equal to roughly 9 TCR copies' worth into samples containing about 18,000-1,000,000 naive CD8 T cells. Enrichment of CD8 T cells was performed with RosetteSep CD8+ T Cell Enrichment Cocktail and Ficoll-Paque, after which ACK red cell lysis was carried out. This receptor was taken from a human donor in good health. Some libraries in this study had Jurkat cell RNA spiked in. The rearrangement combines TRBV7-2 with TRBJ1-1; a tentative D call is TRBD1 (5 bases match). The sample comprised naive CD8+ T cells from blood, with Jurkat cell RNA spiked in. The sample's cell subset or site label, in plain terms: FACS-sorted CD8+CD4-CCR7+CD45RA+ naive T cells. At the DNA level, the sequence is TGTGCCAGCAGCTTTCAGACAGTAGAAGCTTTCTTT. This sequence encodes CASSFQTVEAFF.